These 25 T cell receptor beta chains came from one sample sequenced in a study of response to subunit inactivated influenza vaccine. TCRdb used MiXCR to reprocess the RT-PCR reads, holding one entry per CDR3 protein. The sample has about 500,000 distinct CDR3 sequences, about 17% seen once. The source material was CD4+ T cells sorted from PBMCs, sampled 23 months after vaccination. These receptors all come from a man aged 45 to 75 who received an inactivated influenza vaccine.

The chain uses TRBV6-1 and TRBJ1-2; no definite D call. The CDR3 runs 13 residues. Germline values: CDR1 MNHNS, CDR2 SASEGT. V lost 0 bases, J lost 8 bases, and 10 bases lay in between. The DNA for the CDR3 is TGTGCCAGCAGTGAAGCATCCCGGTCGGGCTACACCTTC. Translating it yields CASSEASRSGYTF.

This clonotype appeared a few times. V is TRBV27 and J is TRBJ2-3; TRBD2 matches at 7 bases. Losses at the gene ends were 6 bases for V and 3 bases for J; bases not matched to a gene: 9. Germline CDR1 MNHEY, CDR2 SMNVEV (reference sequence). CDR3 length: 15 amino acids. The DNA of the CDR3 is TGTGCCAGCAGGTCCGGGGGGTTGAGGACAGATACGCAGTATTTT. This codes for CASRSGGLRTDTQYF.

This clonotype was seen at least ten times. This chain joins TRBV4-3 and TRBJ2-1; 8 bases agree with TRBD2. V was pared by 4 bases and J by 1 base, with 6 bases of the junction left unmatched. The germline V gene has CDR1 LGHNA and CDR2 YSLEER. This CDR3 is 16 amino acids long. CDR3 coding DNA: TGCGCCAGCAGCCTCGGGGGGGGCCTATCCTACAATGAGCAGTTCTTC. It translates to CASSLGGGLSYNEQFF.

The chain links TRBV11-2 to TRBJ2-1, with D possibly matching TRBD1 (5 bases). Deletions cut 2 bases from V and 6 bases from J, with 14 bases between. Per the germline V gene, CDR1 is SGHAT and CDR2 is FQNNGV. This CDR3 region has 15 residues. The CDR3 loop is CASSLLQGGPNEQFF. CDR3 bases: TGTGCCAGCAGCTTACTGCAGGGTGGACCCAATGAGCAGTTCTTC. Looking up the rest from reference TRBV11-2 and TRBJ2-1 gives the full variable domain: EAGVAQSPRYKIIEKRQSVAFWCNPISGHATLYWYQQILGQGPKLLIQFQNNGVVDDSQLPKDRFSAERLKGVDSTLKIQPAKLEDSAVYLCASSLLQGGPNEQFFGPGTRLTVL.

This chain connects TRBV20-1 to TRBJ2-7; 12 nucleotides align to TRBD2. The germline V gene encodes CDR1 DFQATT and CDR2 SNEGSKA (reference sequence). Trimming cost V 6 bases and J 6 bases; bases outside gene matches: 6. The CDR3 covers 13 residues. CDR3 residues: CSAQTSGRLEQYF. As DNA, the CDR3 is TGCAGTGCGCAGACTAGCGGGAGACTCGAGCAGTACTTC.

This clonotype has only a few counts. This chain links TRBV18 with TRBJ2-7; TRBD1 might be the D (5 bases). The CDR3 is 14 amino acids. Germline V gene sequence: CDR1 KGHSH, CDR2 LQKENI. V dropped 2 bases and J dropped 3 bases, with 11 bases sitting between them. DNA of the CDR3: TGTGCCAGCTCACCATCGGCAGGGAACTACGAGCAGTACTTC. This encodes CASSPSAGNYEQYF.

This sequence joins TRBV9 and TRBJ2-7; a weak D match, TRBD2 (6 bases). V was pared by 0 bases and J by 2 bases, with 12 bases between. CDR1 and CDR2 (germline): SGDLS, YYNGEE. The CDR3 is made up of 15 amino acids. CDR3 amino acids: CASSVGGVPTYEQYF. The CDR3 DNA is TGTGCCAGCAGCGTAGGCGGGGTGCCCACCTACGAGCAGTACTTC.

There are a few counts of this clonotype. This chain connects TRBV24-1 to TRBJ1-5; D gene uncertain. This CDR3 region has 14 residues. The V end lost 4 bases, the J end lost 0 bases, and 6 bases lay between the germline ends. CDR1 and CDR2 from the germline V gene are KGHDR and SFDVKD. The CDR3 DNA follows: TGTGCCACCAGTGAACAGTATAGCAATCAGCCCCAGCATTTT. Its protein is CATSEQYSNQPQHF.

This clonotype was detected only a few times. The chain has TRBV24-1 and TRBJ2-1; 15 positions agree with TRBD2. Germline assignment: CDR1 KGHDR and CDR2 SFDVKD. V shed 4 bases, J shed 3 bases, and the junction held 6 bases outside the gene matches. The CDR3 is made up of 18 amino acids. CDR3 DNA sequence: TGTGCCACCAGTGACCCGGGACTAGCGGGAGGACTCTACAATGAGCAGTTCTTC. As protein: CATSDPGLAGGLYNEQFF.

In this sample, this clonotype turned up many times. The chain uses TRBV11-1 and TRBJ1-5; 7 bases fit TRBD1. V shed 5 bases and J 1 base; nucleotides not matched to a gene: 2. The CDR3 has 14 amino acids. The germline gives CDR1 SGHAT, CDR2 FQDESV (reference sequence). Written as DNA, the CDR3 is TGTGCCAGCAGCCAGGGACAGAGCAATCAGCCCCAGCATTTT. Translated, it gives CASSQGQSNQPQHF.

There are a few counts of this clonotype. This CDR3 is CASSQGFFLASENYNEQFF. The CDR3 DNA sequence: TGCGCCAGCAGCCAAGGCTTTTTTCTAGCGTCCGAGAATTACAATGAGCAGTTCTTC. V is TRBV4-3 and J is TRBJ2-1; possible D gene TRBD2, 6 bases. The CDR3 has 19 amino acids. V lost 1 base to trimming and J lost 4 bases, with 23 bases between them. In germline, CDR1 is LGHNA, CDR2 YSLEER.

This clonotype was seen at least ten times. This sequence joins TRBV12-3 or TRBV12-4 and TRBJ1-1; perhaps TRBD1 as D (5 bases). V was trimmed by 6 bases and J by 4 bases, leaving 15 bases between them. The CDR3 is 14 residues long. CDR3 nucleotide sequence: TGTGCCAGCAGCCCTGGGGGGAGGGTCACTGAAGCTTTCTTT. Amino acids: CASSPGGRVTEAFF.

The V and J genes are TRBV30 and TRBJ2-1; 11 bases agree with TRBD2. This CDR3 has 14 amino acids. The V and J ends lost 3 bases and 5 bases, in that order; junction bases with no gene match: 3. Germline values: CDR1 GTSNPN, CDR2 SVGIG (reference sequence). The DNA of the CDR3 is TGTGCCTGGAGGGGACTAGCGGTTCACAATGAGCAGTTCTTC. Its translation is CAWRGLAVHNEQFF.

This clonotype was observed a handful of times. The chain couples TRBV7-9 to TRBJ2-7; 9 bases are shared with TRBD1. CDR3 length: 16 residues. The junction had 9 bases not matched to a gene; V was cut back by 5 bases and J by 1 base. Germline V gene sequence: CDR1 SEHNR, CDR2 FQNEAQ (reference sequence). This CDR3 is CASSAPTGGRSYEQYF. DNA of the CDR3: TGTGCCAGCAGCGCTCCGACAGGGGGACGATCCTACGAGCAGTACTTC.

The V and J genes are TRBV4-1 and TRBJ2-5; TRBD2 matches at 7 bases. With V trimmed by 0 bases and J by 2 bases, 6 bases remained unmatched. Looked up from germline, CDR1 is MGHRA and CDR2 is YSYEKL. The CDR3 is made up of 16 amino acids. CDR3 bases: TGCGCCAGCAGCCAAGATTTTCCGGGACTACAAGAGACCCAGTACTTC. It is translated as CASSQDFPGLQETQYF.

This clonotype was recorded at least ten times. The chain uses TRBV12-3 or TRBV12-4 and TRBJ1-1; a possible D gene is TRBD1 (6 bases). This CDR3 contains 15 residues. Trimming removed 3 bases at V and 4 bases at J, with 15 bases between. The CDR3: CASSFGTGRGTEAFF. The CDR3 nucleotides read TGTGCCAGCAGTTTCGGAACAGGGAGGGGCACTGAAGCTTTCTTT.

This clonotype was picked up a small number of times. The chain is built from TRBV5-5 and TRBJ2-3; 9 bases match TRBD1. J was trimmed by 6 bases and V by 4 bases; bases with no gene match: 6. This CDR3 is 14 amino acids long. Germline V gives CDR1 SGHKS, CDR2 YYEKEE (reference sequence). This CDR3 reads CASSGGQGADTQYF. In nucleotides, the CDR3 is TGTGCCAGCAGCGGGGGACAGGGAGCGGATACGCAGTATTTT.

The chain joins TRBV20-1 to TRBJ2-1; D possibly corresponds to TRBD2 (5 bases). Germline CDR1 reads DFQATT; CDR2 reads SNEGSKA (reference sequence). V lost 0 bases and J lost 3, with 12 bases in between. This CDR3 contains 15 residues. This CDR3 reads CSARDIAGLYNEQFF. In DNA, the CDR3 is TGCAGTGCTAGAGATATCGCGGGCCTCTACAATGAGCAGTTCTTC.

The CDR3 bases are TGTGCCAGCAGCTTTCAGGGGAGTACTGAAGCTTTCTTT. Its protein product is CASSFQGSTEAFF. V gene TRBV7-3 combines with J gene TRBJ1-1, with D possibly matching TRBD1 (6 bases). Trimming pared 3 bases from V and 5 bases from J, leaving 10 bases between. The V gene's germline CDR1 is SGHTA and CDR2 FQGTGA. The CDR3 has 13 amino acids.

This clonotype was recorded a few times. The CDR3 coding sequence is TGCGCCAGCAGCCCGACAGGGGGCTACTACGAGCAGTACTTC. Residues: CASSPTGGYYEQYF. The rearrangement links TRBV5-1 to TRBJ2-7; 10 nucleotides match TRBD1. The CDR3 is 14 amino acids. V shed 4 bases and J 3 bases; nucleotides not matched to a gene: 4. Per the germline V gene, CDR1 is SGHRS and CDR2 is YFSETQ.

V is TRBV4-3 and J is TRBJ2-1; TRBD2 aligns across 11 bases. Germline CDR1 and CDR2: LGHNA and YSLEER. Losses at the gene ends were 0 bases for V and 7 bases for J; bases not matched to a gene: 5. The CDR3 is made up of 16 amino acids. CDR3: CASSQDILAGENEQFF. In nucleotides, the CDR3 is TGCGCCAGCAGCCAAGATATACTAGCGGGGGAGAATGAGCAGTTCTTC.

The rearrangement links TRBV29-1 to TRBJ2-7, with unresolved D. V was pared by 1 base and J by 0 bases, with 7 bases between. The CDR3 is made up of 13 amino acids. The germline V gene has CDR1 SQVTM and CDR2 ANQGSEA. As DNA, the CDR3 is TGCAGCGTTGAAGTCCAGTCCTCCTACGAGCAGTACTTC. This gives the protein CSVEVQSSYEQYF.

The chain carries TRBV5-1 and TRBJ2-7; 7 bases agree with TRBD2. The CDR3 extends over 13 amino acids. V trimming: 6 bases; J trimming: 3 bases; junction bases outside the gene matches: 6. Germline assignment: CDR1 SGHRS and CDR2 YFSETQ. This CDR3 reads CASMASGSYEQYF. The CDR3 nucleotides are TGCGCCAGCATGGCTAGCGGCAGCTACGAGCAGTACTTC.

This rearrangement joins TRBV20-1 to TRBJ2-1; 7 bases map to TRBD2. V shed 5 bases and J 2 bases; nucleotides not matched to a gene: 9. CDR3 length equals 15 residues. Germline-derived CDR1 and CDR2 are DFQATT and SNEGSKA (reference sequence). The CDR3 loop is CSAPSSGMPYNEQFF. Written as DNA, the CDR3 is TGCAGTGCTCCCAGCAGCGGGATGCCCTACAATGAGCAGTTCTTC.

This clonotype has only a few counts. This chain uses TRBV20-1 with TRBJ2-3; the match to TRBD2 covers 10 bases. Germline loops: CDR1 DFQATT, CDR2 SNEGSKA (reference sequence). After removal of 0 bases from V and 4 bases from J, the junction contained 13 bases not matched to a gene. The CDR3 spans 18 residues. The CDR3 nucleotides read TGCAGTGCTAGAGAAATGATTCCTAGCGGGAGTTTCGCAGATACGCAGTATTTT. As protein: CSAREMIPSGSFADTQYF.